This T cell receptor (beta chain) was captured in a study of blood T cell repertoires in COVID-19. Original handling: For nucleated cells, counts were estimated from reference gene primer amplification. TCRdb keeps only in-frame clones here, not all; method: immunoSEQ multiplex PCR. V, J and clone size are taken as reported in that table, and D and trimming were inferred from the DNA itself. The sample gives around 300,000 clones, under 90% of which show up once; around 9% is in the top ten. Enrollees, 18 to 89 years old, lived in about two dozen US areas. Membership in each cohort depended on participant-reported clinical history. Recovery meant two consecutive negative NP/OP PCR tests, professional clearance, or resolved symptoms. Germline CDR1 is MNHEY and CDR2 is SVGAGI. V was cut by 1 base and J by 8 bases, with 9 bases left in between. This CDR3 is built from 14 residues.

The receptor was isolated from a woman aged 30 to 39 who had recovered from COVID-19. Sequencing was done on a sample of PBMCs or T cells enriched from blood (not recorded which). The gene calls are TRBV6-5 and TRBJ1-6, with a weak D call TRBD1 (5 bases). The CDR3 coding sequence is TGTGCCAGCAGTTACTGGAGGGGTGATTCACCCCTCCACTTT. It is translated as CASSYWRGDSPLHF.